These T cell receptor beta chains were read from a single sample in a study of beta chain features in type 1 diabetes. The method was immunoSEQ multiplex PCR; TCRdb's version includes in-frame clones alone and lacks a portion of them. Among 350,000 to 450,000 clones, around 14% were seen once, and the ten largest hold roughly 0.035%. What was sequenced was naive CD4+ T cells from blood. The origin of the receptors is a man in his thirties or forties in good health. The CDR3 runs from the conserved cysteine through the conserved F or W. Each record gives: D gene, V gene, clone size, J gene, CDR3 DNA, CDR3 protein. The D gene is left open where the match is weak. Rows give clone size only sometimes, using once, few, many, or a class for an expanded clone.

D: -; V: TRBV21-1; size: few; J: TRBJ1-3; DNA: TGTGCCAGCAGCAACTCGACTGACTCCTCTGGAAACACCATATATTTT; CDR3: CASSNSTDSSGNTIYF
D: -; V: TRBV4-3; size: few; J: TRBJ1-1; DNA: TGCGCCAGCAGCCAAGATCCCATGATCGGGGGCGGTGAAGCTTTCTTT; CDR3: CASSQDPMIGGGEAFF
D: TRBD2; V: TRBV19; size: -; J: TRBJ2-1; DNA: TGTGCCAGTAGTCTAGCGGGAGGGCCGAGCGAGCAGTTCTTC; CDR3: CASSLAGGPSEQFF
D: -; V: TRBV29-1; size: -; J: TRBJ1-1; DNA: TGCAGCGTTAAAGCCATGAACACTGAAGCTTTCTTT; CDR3: CSVKAMNTEAFF
D: -; V: TRBV30; size: few; J: TRBJ1-1; DNA: TGTGCCTGGAGTAGGAAGGGCCCCGGCGAATCTGAAGCTTTCTTT; CDR3: CAWSRKGPGESEAFF
D: TRBD1; V: TRBV4-1; size: -; J: TRBJ2-7; DNA: TGCGCCAGCAGCCAAGGCCTGACGGACAGGGGGCTGGGGGAGCAGTACTTC; CDR3: CASSQGLTDRGLGEQYF
D: -; V: TRBV11-3; size: -; J: TRBJ2-1; DNA: TGTGCCAGCAGCCCCGCTCTCAATGAGCAGTTCTTC; CDR3: CASSPALNEQFF
D: -; V: TRBV19; size: -; J: TRBJ2-1; DNA: TGTGCCAGTAATCTAGGCTCGGTCAATGAGCAGTTCTTC; CDR3: CASNLGSVNEQFF
D: -; V: TRBV12-2; size: -; J: TRBJ2-1; DNA: TGTGCAAGTCGCGCCCACCGGGGCTTGGGCAATGAGCAGTTCTTC; CDR3: CASRAHRGLGNEQFF
D: -; V: TRBV30; size: -; J: TRBJ2-3; DNA: TGTGCCTGGAGTGTACGGCGGAGAACAGATACGCAGTATTTT; CDR3: CAWSVRRRTDTQYF
D: -; V: TRBV30; size: -; J: TRBJ1-2; DNA: TGTGCCTGGAGTGTAGGTATAAACTATGGCTACACCTTC; CDR3: CAWSVGINYGYTF
D: -; V: TRBV15; size: -; J: TRBJ2-3; DNA: TGTGCCACCAGCAGAGATCCGAACGTATGGACAGATACGCAGTATTTT; CDR3: CATSRDPNVWTDTQYF
D: -; V: TRBV4-2; size: few; J: TRBJ1-2; DNA: TGTGCCAGCAGCCAAGATTTCGGAGACTATGGCTACACCTTC; CDR3: CASSQDFGDYGYTF
D: -; V: TRBV18; size: few; J: TRBJ2-3; DNA: TGTGCCAGCTCACTGACTTCCGGGACTCTAAAAGATACGCAGTATTTT; CDR3: CASSLTSGTLKDTQYF
D: TRBD1; V: TRBV5-4; size: few; J: TRBJ2-7; DNA: TGTGCCAGCAGCTCAAGCACAGGGGCGGGCGAGCAGTACTTC; CDR3: CASSSSTGAGEQYF
D: -; V: TRBV7-2; size: -; J: TRBJ2-7; DNA: TGTGCCAGCAGCTTAGGCGGTGGGACCTACGAGCAGTACTTC; CDR3: CASSLGGGTYEQYF
D: TRBD2; V: TRBV11-2; size: few; J: TRBJ2-5; DNA: TGTGCCAGCTCTAGCGGGCTACAAGAGACCCAGTACTTC; CDR3: CASSSGLQETQYF
D: TRBD2; V: TRBV6-4; size: few; J: TRBJ2-5; DNA: TGTGCCCCCCGAGGCGCGGGGGAAGAGACCCAGTACTTC; CDR3: CAPRGAGEETQYF
D: -; V: TRBV7-9; size: few; J: TRBJ2-7; DNA: TGTGCCAGCAGCGCCCGACAGGAGAGCTCCTACGAGCAGTACTTC; CDR3: CASSARQESSYEQYF
D: TRBD2; V: TRBV7-2; size: few; J: TRBJ2-2; DNA: TGTGCCAGCAGCTTACTAGCGGGAGTAACCGGGGAGCTGTTTTTT; CDR3: CASSLLAGVTGELFF
D: TRBD1; V: TRBV4-1; size: few; J: TRBJ1-3; DNA: TGCGCCAGCAGCCAATTTGACCGAACGTCCGCAGGGGGAAATGGAAACACCATATATTTT; CDR3: CASSQFDRTSAGGNGNTIYF
D: -; V: TRBV30; size: few; J: TRBJ2-1; DNA: TGTGCCTGGAAGGAGGATAGAAATGAGCAGTTCTTC; CDR3: CAWKEDRNEQFF
D: TRBD2; V: TRBV29-1; size: many; J: TRBJ2-5; DNA: TGCAGCGCCTCCCGGGGGGACCTCGGTGAGACCCAGTACTTC; CDR3: CSASRGDLGETQYF
D: -; V: TRBV7-2; size: -; J: TRBJ2-7; DNA: TGTGCCAGCAGCTTAGTTGACCGTGGCCCCTACGAGCAGTACTTC; CDR3: CASSLVDRGPYEQYF
D: -; V: TRBV14; size: few; J: TRBJ1-2; DNA: TGTGCCAGCACTGACGGGGGTGGCTACACCTTC; CDR3: CASTDGGGYTF
D: TRBD1; V: TRBV30; size: -; J: TRBJ1-4; DNA: TGTGCCTGGAGGACAGGGGGTTCTGAAAAACTGTTTTTT; CDR3: CAWRTGGSEKLFF
D: -; V: TRBV5-4; size: few; J: TRBJ2-1; DNA: TGTGCCAGCAGCCCGACTCCGCCGGGCTCCTACAATGAGCAGTTCTTC; CDR3: CASSPTPPGSYNEQFF
D: -; V: TRBV7-8; size: -; J: TRBJ1-1; DNA: TGTGCCAGCCGGAGAGTGCAGGGATTTAACACTGAAGCTTTCTTT; CDR3: CASRRVQGFNTEAFF
D: -; V: TRBV25-1; size: few; J: TRBJ2-3; DNA: TGTGCCAGCAGTGGAGCGACAGGTACCTACACAGATACGCAGTATTTT; CDR3: CASSGATGTYTDTQYF
D: TRBD1; V: TRBV4-2; size: -; J: TRBJ1-2; DNA: TGTGCCAGCAGCCAAAGGGACAGGCCTAACTATGGCTACACCTTC; CDR3: CASSQRDRPNYGYTF
D: -; V: TRBV7-9; size: -; J: TRBJ1-1; DNA: TGTGCCAGCAGCTTATACGGGAAGAACACTGAAGCTTTCTTT; CDR3: CASSLYGKNTEAFF
D: TRBD2; V: TRBV10-3; size: few; J: TRBJ2-6; DNA: TGTGCCATCCGCGAGACTAGCGGGACCAACTCTGGGGCCAACGTCCTGACTTTC; CDR3: CAIRETSGTNSGANVLTF
D: TRBD2; V: TRBV5-4; size: few; J: TRBJ2-3; DNA: TGTGCCAGCAGCTTTACTAGCGGGAGCGTAACAGATACGCAGTATTTT; CDR3: CASSFTSGSVTDTQYF
D: -; V: TRBV29-1; size: -; J: TRBJ1-2; DNA: TGCAGCGTAAGCACCAGGCGCTGGACCTACACCTTC; CDR3: CSVSTRRWTYTF
D: -; V: TRBV10-3; size: few; J: TRBJ2-1; DNA: TGTGCCATCAGTGATGGTCGGAGTCAGGTCGGATTGAATGAGCAGTTCTTC; CDR3: CAISDGRSQVGLNEQFF
D: -; V: TRBV4-1; size: -; J: TRBJ1-5; DNA: TGCGCCAGCAGCCAGAACAGGGTAGGACAGCCCCAGCATTTT; CDR3: CASSQNRVGQPQHF
D: TRBD1; V: TRBV5-1; size: -; J: TRBJ1-2; DNA: TGCGCCAGCAGACCCGGACAGGGGGATGGCTACACCTTC; CDR3: CASRPGQGDGYTF
D: TRBD2; V: TRBV30; size: many; J: TRBJ2-3; DNA: TGTGCCTGGACCTCGGGACTAGCGGAATCCACGCAGTATTTT; CDR3: CAWTSGLAESTQYF
D: -; V: TRBV25-1; size: few; J: TRBJ1-2; DNA: TGTGCCAGCAGTCCCGGGGATGGCTACACCTTC; CDR3: CASSPGDGYTF
D: -; V: TRBV6-1; size: -; J: TRBJ2-1; DNA: TGTGCCAGCAGTACCCGGGACGACAATGAGCAGTTCTTC; CDR3: CASSTRDDNEQFF
D: -; V: TRBV30; size: -; J: TRBJ1-4; DNA: TGTGCCTGGAGTGTACTGACGGAAAAACTGTTTTTT; CDR3: CAWSVLTEKLFF
D: -; V: TRBV2; size: few; J: TRBJ2-1; DNA: TGTGCCAGCAACCTCGGACAGAACAATGAGCAGTTCTTC; CDR3: CASNLGQNNEQFF
D: -; V: TRBV29-1; size: -; J: TRBJ1-4; DNA: TGCAGCGTTGGAGAGGCAGGGTTTTCTAATGAAAAACTGTTTTTT; CDR3: CSVGEAGFSNEKLFF
D: -; V: TRBV7-2; size: few; J: TRBJ2-3; DNA: TGTGCCAGCATCCTAGACGGGGGCGCGTATACGCAGTATTTT; CDR3: CASILDGGAYTQYF
D: -; V: TRBV14; size: -; J: TRBJ2-6; DNA: TGTGCCAGCAGCCCCAGAACGCGGAGCTCTGGGGCCAACGTCCTGACTTTC; CDR3: CASSPRTRSSGANVLTF
D: -; V: TRBV30; size: once; J: TRBJ2-1; DNA: TGTGCCTGGAGTGTCCGGGAGTTTGATGAGCAGTTCTTC; CDR3: CAWSVREFDEQFF
D: TRBD2; V: TRBV7-9; size: few; J: TRBJ2-1; DNA: TGTGCCAGCAGCTTACCGGGACTAGTATTCGATGAGCAGTTCTTC; CDR3: CASSLPGLVFDEQFF
D: -; V: TRBV18; size: -; J: TRBJ1-1; DNA: TGTGCCAGCTCACCCAGTCCCCCGGGGACTGAAGCTTTCTTT; CDR3: CASSPSPPGTEAFF
D: TRBD1; V: TRBV4-3; size: few; J: TRBJ2-3; DNA: TGCGCCAGCAGCCAATCGTTCCCCCGGGACAGGGACTTCATGATGCAGTATTTT; CDR3: CASSQSFPRDRDFMMQYF
D: -; V: TRBV13; size: -; J: TRBJ1-2; DNA: TGTGCCAGCAGCTTTTGGATCCGGGACTATGGCTACACCTTC; CDR3: CASSFWIRDYGYTF
D: TRBD2; V: TRBV27; size: few; J: TRBJ2-1; DNA: TGTGCCAGCAGTTTACATGCGGGGGGCTCCTACAATGAGCAGTTCTTC; CDR3: CASSLHAGGSYNEQFF